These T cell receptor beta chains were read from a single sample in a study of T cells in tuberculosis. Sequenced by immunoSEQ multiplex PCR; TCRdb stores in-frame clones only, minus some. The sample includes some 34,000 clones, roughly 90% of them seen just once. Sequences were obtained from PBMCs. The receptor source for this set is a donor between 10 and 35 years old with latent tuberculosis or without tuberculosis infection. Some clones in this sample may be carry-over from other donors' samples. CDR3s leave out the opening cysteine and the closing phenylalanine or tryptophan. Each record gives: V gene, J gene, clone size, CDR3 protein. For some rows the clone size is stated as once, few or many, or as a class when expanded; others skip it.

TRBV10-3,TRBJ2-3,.,AISVKGGADTQY
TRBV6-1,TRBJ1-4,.,ASSAPTTNEKLF
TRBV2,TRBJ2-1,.,ASPPSGGYNEQF
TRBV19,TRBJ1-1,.,ASSILGQPEAF
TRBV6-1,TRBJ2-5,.,ASMRDFVEKTQY
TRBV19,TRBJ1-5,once,ASTSVGTLSNQPQH
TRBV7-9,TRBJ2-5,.,ASSLGQTPAETQY
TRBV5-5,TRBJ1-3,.,ASSYGQGGNTIY
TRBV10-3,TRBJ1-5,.,AISEQVNQPQH
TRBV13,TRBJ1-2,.,ASSLDAGLGYT
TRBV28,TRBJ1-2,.,ASSLTGNYGYT
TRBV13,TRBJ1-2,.,ASSGRQGLIGSYGYT
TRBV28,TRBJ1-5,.,ASSFILQGSPNQPQH
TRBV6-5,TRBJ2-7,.,ASSYLGGRGNNEQY
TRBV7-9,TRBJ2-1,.,ASSSGGGSGRNLDEQF
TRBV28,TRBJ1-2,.,ASSLGQGLGYT
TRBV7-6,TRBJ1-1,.,ASSTQTDGTEAF
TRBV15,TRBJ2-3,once,ATSTGGRGFPDTQY
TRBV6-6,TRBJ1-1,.,ASSRQGDTEAF
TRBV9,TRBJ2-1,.,ASSVGGGPYNEQF
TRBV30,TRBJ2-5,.,AWSVAEETQY
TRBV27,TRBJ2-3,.,ASSPGQGGADTQY
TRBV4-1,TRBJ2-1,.,ASSQPTGSSYNEQF
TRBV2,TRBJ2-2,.,ASSRGLAVTGELF
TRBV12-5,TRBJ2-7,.,ASGRGISYEQY
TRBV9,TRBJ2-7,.,ASSVGPGVAYEQY
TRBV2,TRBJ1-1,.,ASILDRGGTEAF
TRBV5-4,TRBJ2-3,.,ASSANPGTEGDTQY
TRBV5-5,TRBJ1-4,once,ASRSAGGTNEKLF
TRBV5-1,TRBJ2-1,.,ASSLASGMSYNEQF
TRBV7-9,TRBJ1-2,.,ASSPRGQIYGYT
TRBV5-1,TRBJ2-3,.,ASSYTPPGTDTQY
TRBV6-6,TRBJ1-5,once,ASRLQVTQH
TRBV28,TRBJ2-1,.,ASSSVPGQVHNEQF
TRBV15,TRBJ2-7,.,ATSRARVQDGLRFSVYEQY
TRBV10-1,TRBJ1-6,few,ASSLRGTGNLNSPLH
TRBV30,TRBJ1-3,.,AWPDRYEGNTIY
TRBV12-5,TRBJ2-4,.,ASALSGVQGNIQY
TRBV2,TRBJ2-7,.,ASSLGLAGWNEQY
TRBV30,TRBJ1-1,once,AWSVGAYTEAF
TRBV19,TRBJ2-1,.,ASSEVVTGGHSYNEQF
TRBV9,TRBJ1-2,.,ASSPSERSYYGYT
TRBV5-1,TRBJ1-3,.,ASSLRSPSMNTIY
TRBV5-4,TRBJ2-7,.,ASSSAGTGAYEQY
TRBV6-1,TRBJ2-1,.,ASSEGGTAHNEQF
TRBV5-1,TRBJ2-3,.,ASSWQPGAPDTQY
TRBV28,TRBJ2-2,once,ASNRREVSGELF
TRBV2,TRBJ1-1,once,ASSESGQPFTEAF
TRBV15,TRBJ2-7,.,ATSRDRGTSSYEQY